Below, 27 T cell receptor beta chains from the same sample are listed, as sequenced in a study of T cell repertoires in cytomegalovirus infection. Via MiXCR, TCRdb re-called the reads, giving one row per CDR3 protein. Of roughly 570,000 distinct CDR3 sequences listed, roughly 42% are singletons. Antigens for these TCRs are unknown. The sequenced sample was cultured PBMCs, obtained from culture after CMV antigen stimulation. These receptors were taken from a human donor in good health (CMV status not recorded). Some clones in this sample may be carry-over from other donors' samples.

The V gene is TRBV6-6, the J gene TRBJ2-6; 10 positions agree with TRBD1. This CDR3 is built from 16 residues. Germline V gives CDR1 MNHNY, CDR2 SVGAGI (reference sequence). J was trimmed by 4 bases and V by 5 bases; bases with no gene match: 5. The CDR3 is CASSRQGAGGANVLTF. The CDR3 DNA reads as TGTGCCAGCAGTAGACAGGGGGCAGGAGGGGCCAACGTCCTGACTTTC.

Only a few counts were recorded for this clonotype. This sequence joins TRBV20-1 and TRBJ2-1, with D unclear. CDR1 is DFQATT, CDR2 SNEGSKA, per germline (reference sequence). Trimming cost V 2 bases and J 8 bases, with 19 bases left between them. The CDR3 runs to 15 residues. For the CDR3, the DNA is TGCAGTGCTAGACCATGGGATTTGACTGGCGATGAGCAGTTCTTC. Protein: CSARPWDLTGDEQFF.

This clonotype was detected a few times. This chain links TRBV10-3 with TRBJ1-1, with no clear D. V dropped 6 bases and J dropped 3 bases, with 5 bases sitting between them. The length of the CDR3 is 11 residues. Germline V gene lookup returns CDR1 ENHRY and CDR2 SYGVKD. In nucleotides, the CDR3 is TGTGCCATCAGCCAAGACACTGAAGCTTTCTTT. It encodes CAISQDTEAFF.

The chain couples TRBV7-8 to TRBJ2-2; the D gene is possibly TRBD1 (6 bases). Per the germline V gene, CDR1 is SGHVS and CDR2 is FQNEAQ. Trimming left V 5 bases short and J 6 bases short, with 7 bases between. The CDR3 contains 12 residues. In DNA, the CDR3 is TGTGCCAGCAGCCAGGGGTCCGGGGAGCTGTTTTTT. Translating it yields CASSQGSGELFF.

This clonotype was seen at least ten times. V usage is TRBV7-2 and J usage is TRBJ2-1; D is uncertain. Germline loops: CDR1 SGHTA, CDR2 FQGNSA. The V gene lost 3 bases and the J gene lost 5 bases, with 14 bases spanning the gap. This CDR3 is built from 15 residues. CDR3 DNA: TGTGCCAGCAGCTTGGGCTACGAGTTCCACAATGAGCAGTTCTTC. Residues: CASSLGYEFHNEQFF.

This clonotype was recorded a few times. The chain employs TRBV7-9 and TRBJ2-3, with TRBD1 as a possible D gene (6 bases). The CDR3 is made up of 15 amino acids. CDR1 is SEHNR and CDR2 is FQNEAQ in the germline V gene (reference sequence). With 5 bases removed from V and 2 bases from J, the gap between germline ends came to 14 bases. This chain's CDR3 is CASSDRTENTDTQYF. The CDR3 DNA sequence: TGTGCCAGCAGCGACAGGACAGAGAACACAGATACGCAGTATTTT. Full variable domain (remainder filled in from reference TRBV7-9 and TRBJ2-3): DTGVSQNPRHKITKRGQNVTFRCDPISEHNRLYWYRQTLGQGPEFLTYFQNEAQLEKSRLLSDRFSAERPKGSFSTLEIQRTEQGDSAMYLCASSDRTENTDTQYFGPGTRLTVL.

The chain links TRBV6-5 to TRBJ1-1; a weak D match, TRBD1 (6 bases). CDR1 is MNHEY and CDR2 is SVGAGI in the germline V gene. V lost 5 bases, J lost 4 bases, and 17 bases lay in between. The CDR3 is 15 residues long. CDR3 coding DNA: TGTGCCAGCAGTAGGGGGGTAGGAGGTGCCACTGAAGCTTTCTTT. Residues: CASSRGVGGATEAFF.

There are a few counts of this clonotype. The chain couples TRBV7-6 to TRBJ2-7; D may be TRBD1 or TRBD2 (6 bases each). In germline, CDR1 is SGHVS, CDR2 FNYEAQ. This CDR3 contains 17 residues. Deletions cut 3 bases from V and 0 bases from J, with 18 bases between. The CDR3 bases are TGTGCCAGCAGCTTCTCAGGAGGGGGAGGCAGCTCCTACGAGCAGTACTTC. Translating gives CASSFSGGGGSSYEQYF.

Only a few counts were recorded for this clonotype. This chain uses TRBV12-3 or TRBV12-4 with TRBJ2-3; D not certain. This CDR3 region has 12 residues. Trimming cost V 6 bases and J 2 bases, with 6 bases left between them. The CDR3 DNA reads TGTGCCAGCAGGCCGATCACAGATACGCAGTATTTT. Amino acid sequence: CASRPITDTQYF.

The chain has TRBV12-3 or TRBV12-4 and TRBJ2-1, with 9 bases matching TRBD2. V was pared by 6 bases and J by 10 bases, with 13 bases of the junction left unmatched. This CDR3 spans 15 amino acids. Here the CDR3 reads CASSRPGGLAGEQFF. The CDR3, as DNA: TGTGCCAGCAGCCGCCCAGGGGGACTAGCAGGAGAGCAGTTCTTC.

The chain is built from TRBV20-1 and TRBJ2-7; 7 positions match TRBD1. The CDR3 runs 13 residues. The V segment lost 8 bases and the J segment 0 bases; nucleotides outside the gene matches: 7. Germline-derived CDR1 and CDR2 are DFQATT and SNEGSKA (reference sequence). In DNA, the CDR3 is TGCAGTTTCCCGGGACAGAGCTCCTACGAGCAGTACTTC. It yields the protein CSFPGQSSYEQYF.

This clonotype was found once. The chain links TRBV7-2 to TRBJ1-2, with D maybe TRBD1 (5 bases). The V gene lost 1 base and the J gene lost 7 bases, with 13 bases spanning the gap. This CDR3 contains 14 residues. Germline V lookup: CDR1 SGHTA, CDR2 FQGNSA. CDR3 sequence reads: CASSLVGGSRGYTF. The CDR3 bases are TGTGCCAGCAGCTTAGTTGGGGGGTCTCGTGGCTACACCTTC.

This clonotype was recorded many times. The rearrangement uses TRBV7-6 and TRBJ2-1; possible D gene TRBD2, 7 bases. The CDR3 covers 18 residues. Germline CDR1 SGHVS, CDR2 FNYEAQ. V shed 5 bases and J shed 0 bases, with 20 bases lying between them. CDR3 region: CASSTWGGRVSSYNEQFF. The CDR3, as DNA: TGTGCCAGCAGCACATGGGGGGGCAGGGTGAGCTCCTACAATGAGCAGTTCTTC. The variable domain in full, with the rest retrieved from reference TRBV7-6 and TRBJ2-1, is GAGVSQSPRYKVTKRGQDVALRCDPISGHVSLYWYRQALGQGPEFLTYFNYEAQQDKSGLPNDRFSAERPEGSISTLTIQRTEQRDSAMYRCASSTWGGRVSSYNEQFFGPGTRLTVL.

This sequence joins TRBV7-2 and TRBJ2-1; 13 bases fit TRBD2. The CDR3 sequence is 16 residues long. J gave up 3 bases and V 4 bases, and 3 bases lay outside the gene matches. The germline V gene has CDR1 SGHTA and CDR2 FQGNSA. This chain's CDR3 is CASSSGLAGYYNEQFF. CDR3 bases: TGTGCCAGCAGCTCGGGACTAGCGGGATACTACAATGAGCAGTTCTTC.

The J gene is TRBJ2-1, the V gene TRBV30; D remains ambiguous. This CDR3 region has 14 residues. The V end was cut by 3 bases, the J end by 7 bases, with 16 bases between. Germline V gives CDR1 GTSNPN, CDR2 SVGIG (reference sequence). The CDR3 spells CAWSQESLGNEQFF. As DNA, the CDR3 is TGTGCCTGGAGCCAGGAGTCCCTGGGGAATGAGCAGTTCTTC. Variable domain in full (rest from reference TRBV30 and TRBJ2-1): SQTIHQWPATLVQPVGSPLSLECTVEGTSNPNLYWYRQAAGRGLQLLFYSVGIGQISSEVPQNLSASRPQDRQFILSSKKLLLSDSGFYLCAWSQESLGNEQFFGPGTRLTVL.

The sample holds a few counts of this clonotype. The chain links TRBV6-6 to TRBJ2-3, with D possibly TRBD1 on 5 matching bases. Trimming pared 4 bases from V and 2 bases from J, leaving 13 bases between. This CDR3 region has 15 residues. Germline V gene sequence: CDR1 MNHNY, CDR2 SVGAGI (reference sequence). This chain's CDR3 is CASSWADIATDTQYF. The CDR3 nucleotides are TGTGCCAGCAGTTGGGCGGACATTGCCACAGATACGCAGTATTTT.

This clonotype occurred a few times. The chain combines TRBV2 with TRBJ2-7, with 12 positions matching TRBD2. V shed 6 bases and J 5 bases; nucleotides not matched to a gene: 8. Germline V gene lookup returns CDR1 SNHLY and CDR2 FYNNEI. The CDR3 is made up of 15 amino acids. The CDR3 here is CASSASGRAWNEQYF. In DNA, the CDR3 is TGTGCCAGCAGCGCTAGCGGGAGGGCCTGGAACGAGCAGTACTTC.

The rearrangement uses TRBV20-1 and TRBJ2-5; D gene unclear. This CDR3 contains 15 residues. V gave up 0 bases and J gave up 5 bases, with 16 bases separating them. Germline V lookup: CDR1 DFQATT, CDR2 SNEGSKA (reference sequence). CDR3 loop: CSARELGGTAETQYF. The CDR3 nucleotides are TGCAGTGCTAGAGAGTTAGGCGGTACTGCGGAGACCCAGTACTTC.

The chain recombines TRBV27 with TRBJ1-2, with 9 bases identical to TRBD1. Germline trimming cut 8 bases from V and 1 base from J; bases unmatched to any gene: 20. The CDR3 has 19 residues. Germline V gene sequence: CDR1 MNHEY, CDR2 SMNVEV (reference sequence). The chain's CDR3 is CASGLGPGTGPPDNYGYTF. The CDR3 DNA reads TGTGCCAGCGGACTGGGCCCTGGGACAGGGCCTCCGGATAACTATGGCTACACCTTC.

This clonotype is a singleton in its sample. The gene calls are TRBV6-2 or TRBV6-3 and TRBJ1-5; tentatively, D is TRBD1 (5 bases). CDR3 length equals 15 residues. Looked up from germline, CDR1 is MNHEY and CDR2 is SVGEGT. Deletions cut 5 bases from V and 0 bases from J, with 11 bases between. The CDR3 is CASSGVGTSNQPQHF. CDR3 bases: TGTGCCAGCAGTGGGGTAGGGACTAGCAATCAGCCCCAGCATTTT.

The gene calls are TRBV18 and TRBJ2-1, with D possibly TRBD2 on 6 matching bases. Germline V lookup: CDR1 KGHSH, CDR2 LQKENI. The CDR3 is 13 amino acids. V lost 2 bases and J lost 11, with 13 bases in between. Here the CDR3 reads CASSPGAGGQQFF. CDR3 coding DNA: TGTGCCAGCTCACCAGGTGCCGGGGGACAGCAGTTCTTC.

The J gene is TRBJ2-3, the V gene TRBV12-3 or TRBV12-4; 13 nucleotides line up with TRBD2. CDR3 length: 17 amino acids. The ends lost 6 bases at V and 3 bases at J; junction bases unmatched: 9. In DNA, the CDR3 is TGTGCCAGCAGCCCCCCGATACTAGCGGGAGGGACAGATACGCAGTATTTT. This translates into CASSPPILAGGTDTQYF.

The CDR3 region has the DNA TGTGCCAGCAGTGAAGCGCTCATTCGGGCGCCCCAGCATTTT. It encodes CASSEALIRAPQHF. The rearrangement joins TRBV2 to TRBJ1-5; D gene ambiguous. CDR3 size: 14 residues. Germline CDR1 is SNHLY and CDR2 is FYNNEI. The V gene lost 0 bases and the J gene lost 9 bases, with 12 bases spanning the gap. The full variable domain, rest sourced from reference TRBV2 and TRBJ1-5, is EPEVTQTPSHQVTQMGQEVILRCVPISNHLYFYWYRQILGQKVEFLVSFYNNEISEKSEIFDDQFSVERPDGSNFTLKIRSTKLEDSAMYFCASSEALIRAPQHFGDGTRLSIL.

This clonotype was detected only a few times. The V gene is TRBV7-8, the J gene TRBJ2-7; D might be TRBD1 or TRBD2, each matching 5 bases. The CDR3 runs 15 residues. V shed 5 bases and J shed 0 bases, with 14 bases lying between them. CDR1 and CDR2 (germline): SGHVS, FQNEAQ. The CDR3 DNA sequence: TGTGCCAGCAGCCGACAAACGGGGCCCTCCTACGAGCAGTACTTC. It encodes CASSRQTGPSYEQYF.

This clonotype was counted between two and nine times. This chain links TRBV11-2 with TRBJ2-2; no clear D. This CDR3 has 14 amino acids. In germline, CDR1 is SGHAT, CDR2 FQNNGV. V was cut by 5 bases and J by 0 bases, with 7 bases left in between. CDR3 in amino acids: CASSHSSNTGELFF. CDR3 bases: TGTGCCAGCAGCCATAGCTCGAACACCGGGGAGCTGTTTTTT.

The table lists this clonotype with a few counts. The chain carries TRBV20-1 and TRBJ2-1; 8 nucleotides line up with TRBD2. J gave up 2 bases and V 7 bases, and 10 bases lay outside the gene matches. The CDR3 totals 15 residues. The germline V gene has CDR1 DFQATT and CDR2 SNEGSKA (reference sequence). The CDR3 spells CSVPGLGGPYNEQFF. The CDR3 DNA is TGCAGTGTCCCGGGACTAGGGGGACCCTACAATGAGCAGTTCTTC.

The chain uses TRBV7-8 and TRBJ1-3; perhaps TRBD1 as D (5 bases). V lost 5 bases and J 3 bases, leaving 17 bases between the germline ends. CDR3 size: 16 residues. Germline V gene lookup returns CDR1 SGHVS and CDR2 FQNEAQ. The CDR3 region is CASSRPRVSRGNTIYF. CDR3 bases: TGTGCCAGCAGCCGGCCCAGGGTTAGTCGTGGAAACACCATATATTTT. The variable domain in full, completed from reference TRBV7-8 and TRBJ1-3, reads GAGVSQSPRYKVAKRGQDVALRCDPISGHVSLFWYQQALGQGPEFLTYFQNEAQLDKSGLPSDRFFAERPEGSVSTLKIQRTQQEDSAVYLCASSRPRVSRGNTIYFGEGSWLTVV.